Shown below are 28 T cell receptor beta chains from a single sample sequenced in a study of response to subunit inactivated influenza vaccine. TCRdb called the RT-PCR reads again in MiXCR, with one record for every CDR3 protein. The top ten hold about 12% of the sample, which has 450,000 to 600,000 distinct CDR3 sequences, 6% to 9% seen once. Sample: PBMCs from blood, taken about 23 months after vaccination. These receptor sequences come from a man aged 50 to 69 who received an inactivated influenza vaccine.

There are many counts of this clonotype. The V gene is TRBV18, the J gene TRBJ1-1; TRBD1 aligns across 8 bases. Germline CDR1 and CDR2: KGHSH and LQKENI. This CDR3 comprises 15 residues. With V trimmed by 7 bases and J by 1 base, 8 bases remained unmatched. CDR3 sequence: CASFTGGTGNTEAFF. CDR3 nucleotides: TGTGCCAGCTTTACAGGGGGTACTGGGAACACTGAAGCTTTCTTT.

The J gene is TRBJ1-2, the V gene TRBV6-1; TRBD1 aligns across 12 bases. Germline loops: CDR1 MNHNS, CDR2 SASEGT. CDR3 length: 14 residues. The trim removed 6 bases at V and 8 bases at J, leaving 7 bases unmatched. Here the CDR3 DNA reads TGTGCCAGCAGATCCCCGGGACAGGGGGCCGGCTACACCTTC. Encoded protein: CASRSPGQGAGYTF.

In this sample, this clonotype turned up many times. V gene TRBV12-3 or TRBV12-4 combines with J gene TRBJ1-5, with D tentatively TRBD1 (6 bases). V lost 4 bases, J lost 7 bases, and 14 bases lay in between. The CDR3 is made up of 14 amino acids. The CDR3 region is CASSSWGADQPQHF. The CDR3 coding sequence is TGTGCCAGCAGTTCTTGGGGGGCGGACCAGCCCCAGCATTTT.

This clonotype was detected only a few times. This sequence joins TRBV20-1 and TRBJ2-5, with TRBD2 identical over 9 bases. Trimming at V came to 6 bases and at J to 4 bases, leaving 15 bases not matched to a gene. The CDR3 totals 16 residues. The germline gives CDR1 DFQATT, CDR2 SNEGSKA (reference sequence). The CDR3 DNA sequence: TGCAGTGCCCCAAGGCTAGCGGGACTGTGGTCAGAGACCCAGTACTTC. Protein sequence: CSAPRLAGLWSETQYF.

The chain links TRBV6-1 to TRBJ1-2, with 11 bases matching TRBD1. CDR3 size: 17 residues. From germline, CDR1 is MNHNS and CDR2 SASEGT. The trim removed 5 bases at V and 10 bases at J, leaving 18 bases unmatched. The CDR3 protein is CASSPGQGVSRVLIYTF. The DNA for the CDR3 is TGTGCCAGCAGTCCGGGACAGGGGGTTAGTAGAGTCCTGATCTACACCTTC.

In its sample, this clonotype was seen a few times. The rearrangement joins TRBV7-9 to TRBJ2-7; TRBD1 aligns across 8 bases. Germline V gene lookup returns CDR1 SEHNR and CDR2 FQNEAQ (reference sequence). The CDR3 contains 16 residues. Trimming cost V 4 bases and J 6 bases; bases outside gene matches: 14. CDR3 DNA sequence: TGTGCCAGCAGCTCAACTCCGGACAGGGCCGTCGGCGAGCAGTACTTC. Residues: CASSSTPDRAVGEQYF.

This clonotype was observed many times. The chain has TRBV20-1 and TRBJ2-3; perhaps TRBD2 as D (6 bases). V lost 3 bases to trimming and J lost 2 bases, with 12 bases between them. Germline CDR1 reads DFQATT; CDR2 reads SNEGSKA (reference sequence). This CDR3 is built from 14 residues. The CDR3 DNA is TGCAGTGCTAGTGGGGAGGTTCTCACAGATACGCAGTATTTT. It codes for CSASGEVLTDTQYF.

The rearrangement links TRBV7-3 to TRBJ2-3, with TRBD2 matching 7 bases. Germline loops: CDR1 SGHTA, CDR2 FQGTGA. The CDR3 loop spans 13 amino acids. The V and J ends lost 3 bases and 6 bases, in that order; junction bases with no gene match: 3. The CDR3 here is CASSFTGGDTQYF. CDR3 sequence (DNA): TGTGCCAGCAGCTTTACCGGGGGGGATACGCAGTATTTT.

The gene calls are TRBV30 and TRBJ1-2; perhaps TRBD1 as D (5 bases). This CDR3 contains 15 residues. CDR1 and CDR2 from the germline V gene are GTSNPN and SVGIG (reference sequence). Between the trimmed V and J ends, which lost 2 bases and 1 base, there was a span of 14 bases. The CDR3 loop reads CAWSPKGTVNYGYTF. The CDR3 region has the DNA TGTGCCTGGAGTCCAAAGGGGACGGTTAACTATGGCTACACCTTC.

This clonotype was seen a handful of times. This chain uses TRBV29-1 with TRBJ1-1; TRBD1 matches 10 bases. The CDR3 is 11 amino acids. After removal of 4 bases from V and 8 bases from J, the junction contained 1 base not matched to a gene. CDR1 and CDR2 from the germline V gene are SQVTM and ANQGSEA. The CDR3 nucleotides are TGCAGCGTTGCGGACAGGGGGGAAGCTTTCTTT. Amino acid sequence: CSVADRGEAFF.

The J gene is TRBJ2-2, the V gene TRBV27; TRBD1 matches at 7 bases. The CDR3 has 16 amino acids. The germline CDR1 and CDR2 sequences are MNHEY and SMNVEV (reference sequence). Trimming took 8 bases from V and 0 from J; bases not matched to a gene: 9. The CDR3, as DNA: TGTGCCAGCCGCCCGGGACAGATCGCGAACACCGGGGAGCTGTTTTTT. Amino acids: CASRPGQIANTGELFF.

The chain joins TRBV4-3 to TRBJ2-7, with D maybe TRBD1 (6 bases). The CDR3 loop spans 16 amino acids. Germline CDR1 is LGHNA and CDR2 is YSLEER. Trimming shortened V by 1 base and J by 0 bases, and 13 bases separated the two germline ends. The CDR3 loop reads CASSQGITGNSYEQYF. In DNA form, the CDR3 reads TGCGCCAGCAGCCAAGGGATTACAGGGAACTCCTACGAGCAGTACTTC.

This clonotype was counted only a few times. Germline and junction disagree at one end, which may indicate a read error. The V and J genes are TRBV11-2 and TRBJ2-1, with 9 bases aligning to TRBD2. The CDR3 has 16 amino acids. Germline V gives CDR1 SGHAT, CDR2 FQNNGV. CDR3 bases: TGTGCCAGCAGCTCAGGACTAGCGCACTCCTACAGTGAGCAGTTCTTC. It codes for CASSSGLAHSYSEQFF.

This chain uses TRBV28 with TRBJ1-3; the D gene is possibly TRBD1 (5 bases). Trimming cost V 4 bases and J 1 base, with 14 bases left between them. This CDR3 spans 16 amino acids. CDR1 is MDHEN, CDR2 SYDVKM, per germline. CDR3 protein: CASSSPGGGSGNTIYF. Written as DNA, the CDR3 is TGTGCCAGCAGTTCCCCGGGGGGGGGGTCTGGAAACACCATATATTTT. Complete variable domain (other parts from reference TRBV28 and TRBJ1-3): DVKVTQSSRYLVKRTGEKVFLECVQDMDHENMFWYRQDPGLGLRLIYFSYDVKMKEKGDIPEGYSVSREKKERFSLILESASTNQTSMYLCASSSPGGGSGNTIYFGEGSWLTVV.

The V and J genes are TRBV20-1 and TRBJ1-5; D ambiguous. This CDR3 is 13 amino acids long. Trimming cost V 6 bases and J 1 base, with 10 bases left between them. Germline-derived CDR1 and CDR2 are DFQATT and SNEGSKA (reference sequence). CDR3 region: CSAFPHSNQPQHF. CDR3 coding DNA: TGCAGTGCCTTCCCCCACAGCAATCAGCCCCAGCATTTT.

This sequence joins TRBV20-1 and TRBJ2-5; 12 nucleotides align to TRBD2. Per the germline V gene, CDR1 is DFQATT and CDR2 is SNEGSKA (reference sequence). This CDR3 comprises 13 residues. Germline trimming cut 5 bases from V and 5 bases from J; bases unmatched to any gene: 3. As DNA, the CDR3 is TGCAGTGCTGCCGGGACTAGCGGGGAGACCCAGTACTTC. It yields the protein CSAAGTSGETQYF.

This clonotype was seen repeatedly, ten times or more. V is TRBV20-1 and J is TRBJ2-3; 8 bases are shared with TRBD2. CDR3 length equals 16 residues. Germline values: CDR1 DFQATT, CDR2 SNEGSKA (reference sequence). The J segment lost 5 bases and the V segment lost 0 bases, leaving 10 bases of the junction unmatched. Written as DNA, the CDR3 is TGCAGTGCTAGAGATTTCCGCGGGGCGGGGGGAGATACGCAGTATTTT. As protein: CSARDFRGAGGDTQYF.

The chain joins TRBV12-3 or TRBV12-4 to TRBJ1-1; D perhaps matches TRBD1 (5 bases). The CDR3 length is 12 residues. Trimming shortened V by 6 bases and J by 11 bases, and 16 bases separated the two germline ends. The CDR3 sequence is CASSEGPGMAFF. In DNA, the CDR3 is TGTGCCAGCAGCGAGGGGCCAGGGATGGCTTTCTTT.

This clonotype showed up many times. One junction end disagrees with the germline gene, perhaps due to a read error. CDR3 protein: CASSSDRGTEAFF. The CDR3 DNA sequence: TGTGCCAGCAGCTCGGACAGGGGCACTGAAGCTTTCTTT. The V and J genes are TRBV5-1 and TRBJ1-1, with 9 bases that match TRBD1. The CDR3 has 13 residues. The germline V gene encodes CDR1 SGHRS and CDR2 YFSETQ.

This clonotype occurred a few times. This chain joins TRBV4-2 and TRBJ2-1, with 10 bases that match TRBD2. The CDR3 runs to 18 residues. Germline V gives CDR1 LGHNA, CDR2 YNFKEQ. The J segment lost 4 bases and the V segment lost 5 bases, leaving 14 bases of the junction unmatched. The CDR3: CASSKAGTSASSYNEQFF. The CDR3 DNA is TGTGCCAGCAGCAAAGCCGGGACTAGCGCTTCCTCATACAATGAGCAGTTCTTC.

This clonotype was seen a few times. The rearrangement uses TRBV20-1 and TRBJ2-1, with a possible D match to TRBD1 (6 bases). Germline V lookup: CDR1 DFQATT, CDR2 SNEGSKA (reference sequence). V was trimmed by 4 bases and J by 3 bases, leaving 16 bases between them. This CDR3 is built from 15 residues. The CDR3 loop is CSATNHGGHYNEQFF. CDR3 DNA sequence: TGCAGTGCTACTAATCATGGGGGCCACTACAATGAGCAGTTCTTC.

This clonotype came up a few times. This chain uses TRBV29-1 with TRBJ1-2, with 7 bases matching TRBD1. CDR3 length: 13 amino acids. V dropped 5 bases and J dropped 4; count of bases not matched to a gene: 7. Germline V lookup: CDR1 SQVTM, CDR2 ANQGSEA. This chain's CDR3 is CSVNHRGGYGYTF. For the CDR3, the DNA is TGCAGCGTTAATCACAGGGGAGGCTATGGCTACACCTTC.

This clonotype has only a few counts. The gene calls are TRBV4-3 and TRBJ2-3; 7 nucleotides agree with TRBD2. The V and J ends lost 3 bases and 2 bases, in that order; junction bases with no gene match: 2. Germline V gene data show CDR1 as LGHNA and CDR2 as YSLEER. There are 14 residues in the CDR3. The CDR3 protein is CASSQGLLTDTQYF. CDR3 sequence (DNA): TGCGCCAGCAGCCAGGGACTACTCACAGATACGCAGTATTTT.

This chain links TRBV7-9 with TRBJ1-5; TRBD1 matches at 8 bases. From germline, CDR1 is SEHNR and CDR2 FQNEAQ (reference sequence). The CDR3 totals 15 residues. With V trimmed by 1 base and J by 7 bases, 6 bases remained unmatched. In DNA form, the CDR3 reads TGTGCCAGCAGCTTAGGAGCAGGGGGCCGGCAGCCCCAGCATTTT. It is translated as CASSLGAGGRQPQHF.

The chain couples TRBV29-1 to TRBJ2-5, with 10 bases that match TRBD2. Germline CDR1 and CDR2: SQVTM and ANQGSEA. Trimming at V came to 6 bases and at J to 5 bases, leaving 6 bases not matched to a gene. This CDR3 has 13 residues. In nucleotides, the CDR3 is TGCAGCGTAGCGGGACTAGCGAGGGAGACCCAGTACTTC. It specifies CSVAGLARETQYF. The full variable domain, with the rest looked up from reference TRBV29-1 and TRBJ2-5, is SAVISQKPSRDICQRGTSLTIQCQVDSQVTMMFWYRQQPGQSLTLIATANQGSEATYESGFVIDKFPISRPNLTFSTLTVSNMSPEDSSIYLCSVAGLARETQYFGPGTRLLVL.

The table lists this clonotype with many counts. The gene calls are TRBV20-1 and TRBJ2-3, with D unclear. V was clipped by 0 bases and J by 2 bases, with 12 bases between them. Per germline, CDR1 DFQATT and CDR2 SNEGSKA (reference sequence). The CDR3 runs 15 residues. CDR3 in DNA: TGCAGTGCTAGAGATCTACGGGCCTCCACAGATACGCAGTATTTT. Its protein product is CSARDLRASTDTQYF.

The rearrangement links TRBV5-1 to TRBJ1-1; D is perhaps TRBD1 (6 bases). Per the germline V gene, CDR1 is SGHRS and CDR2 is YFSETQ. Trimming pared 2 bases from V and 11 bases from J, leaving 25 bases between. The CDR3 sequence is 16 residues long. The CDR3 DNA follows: TGCGCCAGCAGCTTACACACCCTGACAGGCCCCGCCGTGGCTTTCTTT. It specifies CASSLHTLTGPAVAFF.

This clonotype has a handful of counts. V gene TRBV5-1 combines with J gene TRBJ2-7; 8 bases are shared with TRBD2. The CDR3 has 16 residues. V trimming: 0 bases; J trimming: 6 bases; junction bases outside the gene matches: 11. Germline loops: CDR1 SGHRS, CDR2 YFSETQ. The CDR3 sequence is CASSLASRGGLSEQYF. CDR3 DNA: TGCGCCAGCAGCTTGGCAAGTCGGGGGGGCCTCAGCGAGCAGTACTTC.